This TCR beta chain is drawn from a study of blood T cell repertoires in COVID-19 (dated by TCRdb to the early 2020s). Turning to the overall study: Collaborator samples came from the United States, Italy and Spain and covered acute and convalescent phases of COVID-19. The prospective study material was composed of cDNA or gDNA derived from T cells, B-cell-depleted T cells, or PBMCs. Deeply sampled blood TCRbeta repertoires from subjects exposed to, actively infected with, or recovered from COVID-19 were included in the dataset. The repertoires were released in a freely available public database meant as a resource for research on the immune response to SARS-CoV-2. The samples were drawn from two sources: the first 160 participants of the ongoing ImmuneRACE study, and about 1,300 subjects contributed by 6 global collaborators. A de-identified subject ID, COVID-19 status, age in years and sex were almost always included in the sample metadata. HLA class I and class II types, where available, came from metadata supplied by the sample provider rather than from assay-based typing.

The V end gives up 4 bases and the J end 10 bases, leaving 11 bases in the junction not matched to a gene. The CDR3 runs 17 amino acids, cysteine and phenylalanine included. Just CDR3 DNA is preserved here, 51 bases in frame from base 1. The germline V gene (reference sequence) gives CDR1 as SGHKS and CDR2 as YYEKEE. TCRbeta CDR3 regions were amplified from genomic DNA by means of the immunoSEQ Assay, a bias-controlled multiplex PCR. The paper's data handling went like this. Within the assay, amplification of reference gene primers was used to estimate how many nucleated cells each sample contained. To quantify the absolute abundance of each unique TCRbeta CDR3 rearrangement, sequence reads were collapsed and filtered. For each sample, productive Simpson clonality was calculated as the square root of Simpson's diversity index over productive rearrangements. The immuneACCESS repertoire file appears here via TCRdb, limited to in-frame rearrangements. These files lack a portion of the clones; in checked studies, under half of the deficit traces to unresolved V genes, and the cause of the others is not known. Clonal size and the V and J genes are those of that table, whereas D and trimming came from the DNA. Counted in this sample were 140,000 to 150,000 clones; around 72% of them appeared once. More than 1.5% of the sample is held by the ten biggest clonotypes.

Comments on this clone: The specificity of this receptor is unknown. Qualities for individual bases were not recorded, and no much larger clone is one base off.

Results the study describes overall, beyond this receptor: The amount of clinical and demographic metadata varied by source and participant and was provided uncurated.

Collaborating institutions collected whole blood in K2EDTA tubes following their own protocols. Collaborator samples were shipped for TCRbeta analysis as frozen whole blood, isolated PBMCs, or DNA extracted from either sample type. The chain employs TRBV5-5 and TRBJ2-1, with 16 bases aligning to TRBD2. Sequencing used peripheral blood. The TCR sequence derives from a woman in her fifties or sixties with acute or convalescent COVID-19. For the CDR3, the sequence is CASSKPGLAGGPREQFF. The bases read TGTGCCAGCAGCAAGCCGGGACTAGCGGGAGGGCCACGGGAGCAGTTCTTC.